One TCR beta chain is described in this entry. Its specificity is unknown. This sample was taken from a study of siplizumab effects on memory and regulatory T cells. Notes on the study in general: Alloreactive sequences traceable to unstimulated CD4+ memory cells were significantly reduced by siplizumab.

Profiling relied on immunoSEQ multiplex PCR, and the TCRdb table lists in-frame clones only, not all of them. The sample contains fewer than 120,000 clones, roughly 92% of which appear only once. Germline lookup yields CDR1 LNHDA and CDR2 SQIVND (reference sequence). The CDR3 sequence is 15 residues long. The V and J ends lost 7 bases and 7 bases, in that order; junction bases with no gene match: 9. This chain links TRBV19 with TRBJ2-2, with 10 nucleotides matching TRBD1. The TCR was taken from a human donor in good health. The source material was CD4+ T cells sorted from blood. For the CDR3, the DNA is TGTGCCAGTACCCCCGGGACAGGGGATATCGGGGAGCTGTTTTTT. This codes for CASTPGTGDIGELFF.